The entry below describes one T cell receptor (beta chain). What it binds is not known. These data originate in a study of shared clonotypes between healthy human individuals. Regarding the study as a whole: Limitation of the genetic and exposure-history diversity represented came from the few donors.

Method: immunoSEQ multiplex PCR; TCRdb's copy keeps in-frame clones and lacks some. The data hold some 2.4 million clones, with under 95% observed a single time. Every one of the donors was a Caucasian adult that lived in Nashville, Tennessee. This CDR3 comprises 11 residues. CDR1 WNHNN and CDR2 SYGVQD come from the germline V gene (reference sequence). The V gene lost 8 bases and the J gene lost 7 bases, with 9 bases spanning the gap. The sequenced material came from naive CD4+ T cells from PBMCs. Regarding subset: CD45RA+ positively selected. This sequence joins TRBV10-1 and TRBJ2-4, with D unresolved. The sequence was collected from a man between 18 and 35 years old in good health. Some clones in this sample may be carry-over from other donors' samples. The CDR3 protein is CASGVQNIQYF. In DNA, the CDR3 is TGCGCCAGCGGGGTTCAGAACATTCAGTACTTC.